This TCR beta chain emerged from a study of CD8 T cells in ankylosing spondylitis. Study-wide results and caveats: Significant enrichment of disease-linked clones was reportedly seen in matched ankylosing spondylitis synovial fluid. Ankylosing spondylitis blood seemed to carry a telltale TCR beta motif made of several highly homologous variants.

As regards this clonotype: The antigen remains unidentified.

Each CDR3 protein gets one entry after TCRdb re-called the 5' RACE reads with MiXCR. The sample records roughly 700,000 distinct CDR3 sequences, 19% being singletons. Trimming removed 4 bases from V and 4 bases from J, with 20 bases in between. CDR3 length equals 16 residues. Germline V CDR1 and CDR2: MNHNS, SASEGT. Sequencing was performed on blood, either unsorted or a sorted T cell fraction (not recorded which). This receptor was obtained from a male donor with ankylosing spondylitis. The genes are TRBV6-1 and TRBJ2-7; possibly TRBD1 for D (5 bases). As DNA, the CDR3 is TGTGCCAGCAGTGCCCTCCTGACAGTAGAAGGATACGAGCAGTACTTC. Its translation is CASSALLTVEGYEQYF.